This TCR beta chain appears in the sequencing data of a study of blood T cell repertoires in COVID-19 (dated by TCRdb to the early 2020s). A note on the overall study: Samples covering the acute and convalescent phases of COVID-19 were provided by collaborators in the United States, Italy and Spain. The prospective study material was composed of cDNA or gDNA derived from T cells, B-cell-depleted T cells, or PBMCs. Deeply sampled blood TCRbeta repertoires from subjects exposed to, actively infected with, or recovered from COVID-19 were included in the dataset. The repertoires were released in a freely available public database meant as a resource for research on the immune response to SARS-CoV-2. Samples came from the ongoing ImmuneRACE study (first 160 participants) plus 1,254 subjects from 6 global collaborators. The sample metadata nearly always contained a de-identified subject ID, COVID-19 status, age in years and sex. HLA class I and class II types, where available, came from metadata supplied by the sample provider rather than from assay-based typing. General conclusions and limits of the study: Clinical and demographic metadata were provided uncurated, with the amount varying by source and participant.

In the case of this clone: It lacks a known antigen. Base qualities are not recorded, but no much larger clone differs from it by a single base.

Spanning cysteine to phenylalanine, the CDR3 consists of 12 amino acids. Of all the DNA, just the CDR3 is kept, 36 bases in frame from base 1. V loses 7 bases, J loses 2 bases, and the germline ends lie 12 bases apart. CDR1 SQVTM and CDR2 ANQGSEA were looked up in the germline V gene. At one collaborating source in Seattle, patients were enrolled during active infection and were followed longitudinally through the course of disease. Collaborating institutions collected whole blood in K2EDTA tubes following their own protocols. Collaborator samples were shipped for TCRbeta analysis as frozen whole blood, isolated PBMCs, or DNA extracted from either sample type. TCRbeta CDR3 regions were amplified from genomic DNA by means of the immunoSEQ Assay, a bias-controlled multiplex PCR. Regarding the original processing steps: Within the assay, amplification of reference gene primers was used to estimate how many nucleated cells each sample contained. To quantify the absolute abundance of each unique TCRbeta CDR3 rearrangement, sequence reads were collapsed and filtered. Productive Simpson clonality was computed per sample as the square root of Simpson's diversity index over productive rearrangements. In TCRdb, the immuneACCESS table is reduced to in-frame sequences with V and J assigned. These tables do not hold every clone; where another copy was compared, an unresolved V gene accounts for under half, and the others remain unexplained. V and J calls and clone size are given by that table; D and trimming were obtained from the DNA. The sample table contains fewer than 300,000 clones; only one count was recorded for roughly 84% of them. Of the sample, 0.87% is held by the ten largest clones.

Material: peripheral blood. The chain is assembled from TRBV29-1 and TRBJ2-7; TRBD2 is perhaps the D gene, given 7 matching bases. The sequence was obtained from a human donor with COVID-19, enrolled during active disease. The donor label of this sample is uncertain. The nucleotides read TGCAGCGGACGGGGGGCAGCCTACGAGCAGTACTTC. This translates into CSGRGAAYEQYF.